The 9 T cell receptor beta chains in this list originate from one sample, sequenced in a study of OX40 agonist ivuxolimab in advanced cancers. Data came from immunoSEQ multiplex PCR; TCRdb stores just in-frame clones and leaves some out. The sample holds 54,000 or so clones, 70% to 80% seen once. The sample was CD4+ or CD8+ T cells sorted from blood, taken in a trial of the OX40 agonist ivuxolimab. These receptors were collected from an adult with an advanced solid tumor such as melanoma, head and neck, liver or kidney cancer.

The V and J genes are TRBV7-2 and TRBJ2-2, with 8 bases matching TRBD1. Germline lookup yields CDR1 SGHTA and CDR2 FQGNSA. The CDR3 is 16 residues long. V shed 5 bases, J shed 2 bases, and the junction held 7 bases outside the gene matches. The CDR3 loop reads CASSGWTGRNTGELFF. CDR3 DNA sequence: TGTGCCAGCAGCGGCTGGACAGGGAGAAACACCGGGGAGCTGTTTTTT.

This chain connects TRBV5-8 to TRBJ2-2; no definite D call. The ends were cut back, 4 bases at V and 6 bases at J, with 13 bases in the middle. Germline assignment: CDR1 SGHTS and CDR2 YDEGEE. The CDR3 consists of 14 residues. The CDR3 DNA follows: TGTGCCAGCAGCAAATCTAGAGAGCCCGGGGAGCTGTTTTTT. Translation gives CASSKSREPGELFF. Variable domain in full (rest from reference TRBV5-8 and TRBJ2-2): EAGVTQSPTHLIKTRGQQATLRCSPISGHTSVYWYQQALGLGLQFLLWYDEGEERNRGNFPPRFSGRQFPNYSSELNVNALELEDSALYLCASSKSREPGELFFGEGSRLTVL.

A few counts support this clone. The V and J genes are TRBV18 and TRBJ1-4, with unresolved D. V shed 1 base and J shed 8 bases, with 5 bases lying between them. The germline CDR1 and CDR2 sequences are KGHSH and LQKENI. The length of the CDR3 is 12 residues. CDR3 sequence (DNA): TGTGCCAGCTCACCACTACGGGAAAAACTGTTTTTT. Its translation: CASSPLREKLFF.

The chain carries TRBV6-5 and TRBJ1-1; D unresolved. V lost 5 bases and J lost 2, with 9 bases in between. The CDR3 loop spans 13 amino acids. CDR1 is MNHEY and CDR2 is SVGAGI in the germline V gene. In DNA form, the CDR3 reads TGTGCCAGCAGTGAAACATTTAACACTGAAGCTTTCTTT. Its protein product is CASSETFNTEAFF.

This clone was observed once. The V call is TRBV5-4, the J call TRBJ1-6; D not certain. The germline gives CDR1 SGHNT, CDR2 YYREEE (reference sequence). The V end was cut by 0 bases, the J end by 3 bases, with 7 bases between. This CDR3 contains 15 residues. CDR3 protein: CASSLDTYYNSPLHF. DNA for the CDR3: TGTGCCAGCAGCTTGGACACCTACTATAATTCACCCCTCCACTTT.

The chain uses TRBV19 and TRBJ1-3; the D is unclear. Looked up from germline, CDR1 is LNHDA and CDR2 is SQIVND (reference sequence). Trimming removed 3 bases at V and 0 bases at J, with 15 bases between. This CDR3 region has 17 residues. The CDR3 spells CASSIPGRSRSGNTIYF. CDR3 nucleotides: TGTGCCAGTAGTATCCCCGGACGGTCCCGCTCTGGAAACACCATATATTTT.

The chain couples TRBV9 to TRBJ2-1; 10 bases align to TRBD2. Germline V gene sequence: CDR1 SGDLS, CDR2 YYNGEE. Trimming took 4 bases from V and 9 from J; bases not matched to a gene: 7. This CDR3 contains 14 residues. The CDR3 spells CASSPLAGEGEQFF. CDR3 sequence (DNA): TGTGCCAGCAGCCCCCTAGCGGGAGAGGGTGAGCAGTTCTTC.

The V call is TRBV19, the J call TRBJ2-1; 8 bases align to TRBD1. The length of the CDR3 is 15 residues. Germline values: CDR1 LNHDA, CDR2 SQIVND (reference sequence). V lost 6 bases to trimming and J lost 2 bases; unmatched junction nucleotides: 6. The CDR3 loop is CASRQLDRAYNEQFF. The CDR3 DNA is TGTGCCAGTAGGCAACTGGACAGGGCCTACAATGAGCAGTTCTTC.

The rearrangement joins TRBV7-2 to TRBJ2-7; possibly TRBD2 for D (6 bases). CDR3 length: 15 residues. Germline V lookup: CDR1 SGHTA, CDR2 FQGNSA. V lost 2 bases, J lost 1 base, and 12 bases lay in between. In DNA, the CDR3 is TGTGCCAGCAGCTTATTGGGGGGACGATCCTACGAGCAGTACTTC. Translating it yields CASSLLGGRSYEQYF.